This entry lists 25 T cell receptor beta chains sequenced from one sample in a study of T cells in Graves' hyperthyroidism and ophthalmopathy. Amplification of TCR beta CDR3 regions used RNA as the template. First-round RT-PCR targeting the TCR CDR3 was performed with the HTBI primer set. Using its own MiXCR run on the multiplex PCR reads, TCRdb lists one record per CDR3 protein. The sample carries fewer than 750,000 distinct CDR3 sequences, roughly 46% recorded once. Sequencing was carried out using peripheral blood or thyroid tissue (not recorded which). The receptors were gathered from a woman younger than 35 with Graves' hyperthyroidism.

This clonotype was found many times. V and J are TRBV5-1 and TRBJ1-1; D uncertain. Germline loops: CDR1 SGHRS, CDR2 YFSETQ. The CDR3 is made up of 15 amino acids. V was trimmed by 2 bases and J by 3 bases, leaving 14 bases between them. In DNA form, the CDR3 reads TGCGCCAGCAGCTTATCGGCAGGCCTTGACACTGAAGCTTTCTTT. Translation gives CASSLSAGLDTEAFF.

This clonotype occurred many times. The CDR3 loop reads CASSRRDVSYEQYF. Here the CDR3 DNA reads TGCGCCAGCAGCCGGCGGGACGTCAGCTACGAGCAGTACTTC. The chain recombines TRBV4-1 with TRBJ2-7, with a tentative D call TRBD2 (6 bases). In germline, CDR1 is MGHRA, CDR2 YSYEKL. This CDR3 has 14 residues. V shed 4 bases and J shed 3 bases, with 13 bases lying between them.

This clonotype was picked up many times. The rearrangement uses TRBV7-2 and TRBJ2-5, with a weak D call TRBD1 (5 bases). The CDR3 length is 14 residues. Trimming took off 1 base at V and 5 bases at J, with 11 bases between the two ends. Germline values: CDR1 SGHTA, CDR2 FQGNSA. CDR3 nucleotides: TGTGCCAGCAGCTTAGTGGAAGGGGTCGAGACCCAGTACTTC. This codes for CASSLVEGVETQYF.

This chain joins TRBV25-1 and TRBJ1-5; a possible D gene is TRBD1 (5 bases). CDR3 length equals 13 residues. The germline gives CDR1 MGHDK, CDR2 SYGVNS. V lost 2 bases and J 7 bases, leaving 9 bases between the germline ends. For the CDR3, the DNA is TGTGCCAGCAGTGAAGTCGGGGACCAGCCCCAGCATTTT. Protein sequence: CASSEVGDQPQHF.

The chain employs TRBV7-2 and TRBJ2-4; tentative D call: TRBD1 (5 bases). CDR1 is SGHTA and CDR2 is FQGNSA in the germline V gene. CDR3 size: 15 residues. V was shortened by 8 bases and J by 0 bases, with 14 bases between the two germline ends. The CDR3 sequence is CASGDRGLAKNIQYF. The DNA of the CDR3 is TGTGCCAGCGGCGATAGGGGCCTAGCCAAAAACATTCAGTACTTC.

This sequence joins TRBV7-6 and TRBJ2-7, with D perhaps TRBD1 (6 bases). Germline V lookup: CDR1 SGHVS, CDR2 FNYEAQ. The CDR3 has 17 residues. Trimming took 5 bases from V and 3 from J, leaving 23 bases between them. CDR3 sequence (DNA): TGTGCCAGCAGCAGTTCCAGGGTCCGGGACACTCACTACGAGCAGTACTTC. It encodes CASSSSRVRDTHYEQYF. The full variable domain, its missing parts supplied by reference TRBV7-6 and TRBJ2-7, is GAGVSQSPRYKVTKRGQDVALRCDPISGHVSLYWYRQALGQGPEFLTYFNYEAQQDKSGLPNDRFSAERPEGSISTLTIQRTEQRDSAMYRCASSSSRVRDTHYEQYFGPGTRLTVT.

In regard to this clonotype: The CDR3 carries no conserved terminal phenylalanine or tryptophan, so it likely arises from a read error. It is unclear where the CDR3 begins or ends on the DNA, so no DNA is shown, and the CDR3 is as TCRdb lists it. The rearrangement uses TRBV10-3 and TRBJ1-4. The CDR3 is 10 amino acids long, termini counted. The germline V gene has CDR1 ENHRY and CDR2 SYGVKD. The CDR3 region is CAISERTSGY.

This clonotype was seen only a few times. A much larger clone sits a single nucleotide away, making a read error possible. The chain has TRBV20-1 and TRBJ2-7; 11 positions agree with TRBD2. Germline V gene lookup returns CDR1 DFQATT and CDR2 SNEGSKA (reference sequence). V lost 8 bases, J lost 7 bases, and 10 bases stayed unmatched. The CDR3 contains 13 residues. The CDR3 DNA is TGCAGTCCCGGACTAGCGGGCAACAATGAGCAGTACTTC. Translating gives CSPGLAGNNEQYF.

This clonotype was seen at least ten times. V and J are TRBV12-3 or TRBV12-4 and TRBJ2-2; D call uncertain. Between the trimmed V and J ends, which lost 1 base and 5 bases, there was a span of 5 bases. This CDR3 has 13 amino acids. CDR3 amino acids: CASSLGATGELFF. DNA for the CDR3: TGTGCCAGCAGTTTAGGGGCAACCGGGGAGCTGTTTTTT.

A few counts support this clonotype. The chain recombines TRBV2 with TRBJ2-1; perhaps TRBD2 as D (5 bases). Trimming left V 7 bases short and J 2 bases short, with 9 bases between. The CDR3 covers 13 residues. Germline CDR1 SNHLY, CDR2 FYNNEI. CDR3 DNA sequence: TGTGCCAGCACCCGAGCGGCCTACAATGAGCAGTTCTTC. This translates into CASTRAAYNEQFF. Full variable domain (rest looked up from reference TRBV2 and TRBJ2-1): EPEVTQTPSHQVTQMGQEVILRCVPISNHLYFYWYRQILGQKVEFLVSFYNNEISEKSEIFDDQFSVERPDGSNFTLKIRSTKLEDSAMYFCASTRAAYNEQFFGPGTRLTVL.

The rearrangement joins TRBV9 to TRBJ2-5; 7 bases fit TRBD2. From germline, CDR1 is SGDLS and CDR2 YYNGEE. There are 14 residues in the CDR3. Trimming took 4 bases from V and 4 from J; bases not matched to a gene: 7. CDR3 sequence reads: CASSPSGILETQYF. CDR3 nucleotides: TGTGCCAGCAGCCCAAGCGGGATTCTAGAGACCCAGTACTTC.

There are a few counts of this clonotype. The gene calls are TRBV6-2 or TRBV6-3 and TRBJ1-5, with D possibly matching TRBD1 (5 bases). Per the germline V gene, CDR1 is MNHEY and CDR2 is SVGEGT. V lost 6 bases and J lost 0, with 12 bases in between. The CDR3 covers 15 residues. In nucleotides, the CDR3 is TGTGCCAGCAGATTCGGGACGTATAGCAATCAGCCCCAGCATTTT. This sequence encodes CASRFGTYSNQPQHF.

The V gene is TRBV19, the J gene TRBJ2-5, with TRBD2 identical over 14 bases. V gave up 4 bases and J gave up 6 bases; unmatched junction bases: 7. The CDR3 spans 16 residues. Germline CDR1 and CDR2: LNHDA and SQIVND (reference sequence). CDR3 in DNA: TGTGCCAGTAGTACGACTAGCGGGAGGGCCCGAAAGACCCAGTACTTC. Protein: CASSTTSGRARKTQYF.

This clonotype has more than one count but fewer than ten. The rearrangement joins TRBV24-1 to TRBJ1-1, with D unclear. The CDR3 totals 13 residues. Trimming removed 4 bases at V and 5 bases at J, with 10 bases between. Germline loops: CDR1 KGHDR, CDR2 SFDVKD. CDR3 loop: CATSERGRTEAFF. Here the CDR3 DNA reads TGTGCCACCAGTGAACGAGGACGAACTGAAGCTTTCTTT.

This clonotype was counted many times. The J gene is TRBJ1-1, the V gene TRBV11-2; D unresolved. The germline V gene has CDR1 SGHAT and CDR2 FQNNGV. CDR3 length equals 12 residues. Deletions cut 5 bases from V and 8 bases from J, with 12 bases between. The CDR3 region is CASSTEDQEAFF. Here the CDR3 DNA reads TGTGCCAGCAGCACAGAGGATCAGGAAGCTTTCTTT. Together with reference TRBV11-2 and TRBJ1-1, the CDR3 gives the full variable domain: EAGVAQSPRYKIIEKRQSVAFWCNPISGHATLYWYQQILGQGPKLLIQFQNNGVVDDSQLPKDRFSAERLKGVDSTLKIQPAKLEDSAVYLCASSTEDQEAFFGQGTRLTVV.

This rearrangement joins TRBV7-8 to TRBJ2-3; D might be TRBD1 (5 bases). Germline V lookup: CDR1 SGHVS, CDR2 FQNEAQ. Trimming shortened V by 1 base and J by 4 bases, and 12 bases separated the two germline ends. The CDR3 is 15 amino acids. The CDR3 reads CASSLGGQYADTQYF. CDR3 coding DNA: TGTGCCAGCAGCTTAGGGGGCCAATACGCAGATACGCAGTATTTT.

This clonotype occurred many times. V usage is TRBV10-3 and J usage is TRBJ2-2; possible D gene TRBD2, 5 bases. The CDR3 runs 15 residues. V lost 9 bases and J lost 1, with 15 bases in between. Germline V gene lookup returns CDR1 ENHRY and CDR2 SYGVKD. The CDR3 region is CAMAGSSLNTGELFF. CDR3 coding DNA: TGTGCCATGGCGGGCTCTTCTTTGAACACCGGGGAGCTGTTTTTT.

As regards this clonotype: Mismatch with germline at one junction end may stem from a read error. The J gene is TRBJ2-7, the V gene TRBV10-3; 7 bases fit TRBD2. The CDR3 runs 16 residues. CDR1 is ENHRY and CDR2 is SYGVKD in the germline V gene. The CDR3, as DNA: TGTGCCAGCAGTCTAGGGAGGGGAGGCAGCTCCTACGAGCAGTACTTC. It translates to CASSLGRGGSSYEQYF.

This clonotype was found many times. The genes are TRBV4-1 and TRBJ1-6; D call uncertain. The CDR3 totals 17 residues. Trimming removed 0 bases at V and 1 base at J, with 10 bases between. Germline V CDR1 and CDR2: MGHRA, YSYEKL. The DNA of the CDR3 is TGCGCCAGCAGCCAAGAAGGGTGGGGATCCTATAATTCACCCCTCCACTTT. This sequence encodes CASSQEGWGSYNSPLHF.

This chain uses TRBV30 with TRBJ2-7, with D perhaps TRBD1 (6 bases). Germline CDR1 GTSNPN, CDR2 SVGIG (reference sequence). This CDR3 is 12 amino acids long. Trimming took off 6 bases at V and 2 bases at J, with 11 bases between the two ends. Here the CDR3 reads CACNRDAYEQYF. CDR3 in DNA: TGTGCCTGCAACAGGGATGCCTACGAGCAGTACTTC.

The chain employs TRBV5-1 and TRBJ2-7; D gene unclear. The J call is doubtful: the DNA matches TRBJ2-1 better. Germline V gene sequence: CDR1 SGHRS, CDR2 YFSETQ. There are 11 residues in the CDR3. The CDR3 region has the DNA TGCGCCAGCAGCTACGAAACAGTCCAGTTCTTC. It is translated as CASSYETVQFF.

This clonotype was detected ten times or more. The chain links TRBV12-3 or TRBV12-4 to TRBJ1-3, with 8 bases fitting TRBD1. The J segment lost 0 bases and the V segment lost 3 bases, leaving 1 base of the junction unmatched. The CDR3 length is 15 residues. CDR3 sequence (DNA): TGTGCCAGCAGTTTCGGGACAGGCTCTGGAAACACCATATATTTT. This translates into CASSFGTGSGNTIYF.

The chain couples TRBV25-1 to TRBJ2-2; 7 positions match TRBD2. Trimming removed 8 bases from V and 0 bases from J; junction bases left unmatched: 15. The CDR3 sequence is 18 residues long. CDR1 MGHDK and CDR2 SYGVNS come from the germline V gene. The CDR3 DNA sequence: TGTGCCAGCGTTGAAGATCGTCGAGCGGGAACGAACACCGGGGAGCTGTTTTTT. It is translated as CASVEDRRAGTNTGELFF.

This clonotype was observed at least ten times. The chain links TRBV11-2 to TRBJ2-7; TRBD2 matches at 8 bases. Germline loops: CDR1 SGHAT, CDR2 FQNNGV. The junction had 15 bases not matched to a gene; V was cut back by 5 bases and J by 3 bases. This CDR3 contains 17 residues. The CDR3 loop reads CASSPRTSGGRYYEQYF. CDR3 DNA: TGTGCCAGCAGCCCCCGCACTAGCGGAGGACGTTACTACGAGCAGTACTTC.

This clonotype occurred many times. The rearrangement joins TRBV20-1 to TRBJ2-5; 9 nucleotides line up with TRBD2. V was clipped by 6 bases and J by 4 bases; unmatched bases: 12. Germline-derived CDR1 and CDR2 are DFQATT and SNEGSKA (reference sequence). The CDR3 is made up of 15 amino acids. CDR3 in amino acids: CSAITSGWVGETQYF. CDR3 DNA: TGCAGTGCGATAACTAGCGGGTGGGTTGGAGAGACCCAGTACTTC.